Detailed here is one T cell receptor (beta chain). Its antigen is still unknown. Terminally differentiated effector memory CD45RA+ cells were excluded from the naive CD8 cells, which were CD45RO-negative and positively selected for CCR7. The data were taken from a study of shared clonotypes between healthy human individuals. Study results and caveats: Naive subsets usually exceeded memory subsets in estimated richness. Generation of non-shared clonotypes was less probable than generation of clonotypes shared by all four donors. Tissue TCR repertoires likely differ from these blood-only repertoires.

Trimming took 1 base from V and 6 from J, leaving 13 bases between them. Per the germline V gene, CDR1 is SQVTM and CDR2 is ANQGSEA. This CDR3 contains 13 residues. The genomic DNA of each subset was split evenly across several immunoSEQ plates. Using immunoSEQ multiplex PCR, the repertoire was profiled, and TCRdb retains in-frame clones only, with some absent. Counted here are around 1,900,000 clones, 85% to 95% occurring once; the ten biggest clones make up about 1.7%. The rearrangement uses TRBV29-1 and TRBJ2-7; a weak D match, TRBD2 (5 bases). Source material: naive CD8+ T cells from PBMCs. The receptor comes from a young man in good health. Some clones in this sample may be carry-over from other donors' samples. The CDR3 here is CSVEGVLGGEQYF. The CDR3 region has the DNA TGCAGCGTTGAAGGGGTACTAGGAGGCGAGCAGTACTTC.